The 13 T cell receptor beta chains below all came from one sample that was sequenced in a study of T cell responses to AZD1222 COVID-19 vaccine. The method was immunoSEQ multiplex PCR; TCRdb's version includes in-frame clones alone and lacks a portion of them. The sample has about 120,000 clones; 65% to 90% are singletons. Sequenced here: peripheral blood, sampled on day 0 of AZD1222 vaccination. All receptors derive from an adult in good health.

CDR3 sequence: CASSAWGGNYGYTF. CDR3 coding DNA: TGTGCCAGCTCTGCCTGGGGGGGAAACTATGGCTACACCTTC. This chain uses TRBV6-5 with TRBJ1-2, with D maybe TRBD1 (5 bases). The CDR3 has 14 residues. The germline V and J ends were trimmed by 8 bases and 2 bases, with 15 bases remaining between them. Germline CDR1 MNHEY, CDR2 SVGAGI.

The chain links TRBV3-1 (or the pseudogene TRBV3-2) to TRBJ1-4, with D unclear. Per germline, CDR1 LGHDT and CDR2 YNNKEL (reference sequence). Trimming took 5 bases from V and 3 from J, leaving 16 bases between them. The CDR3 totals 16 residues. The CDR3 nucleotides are TGTGCCAGCAGCTTTTTTCCACCGGGTCCTAATGAAAAACTGTTTTTT. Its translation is CASSFFPPGPNEKLFF.

CDR3 sequence: CASSQVKGEAFF. The CDR3 coding sequence is TGTGCCAGCAGCCAAGTCAAGGGTGAAGCTTTCTTT. V gene TRBV3-1 (or the pseudogene TRBV3-2) combines with J gene TRBJ1-1; no reliable D call. Germline CDR1 and CDR2: LGHDT and YNNKEL (reference sequence). Trimming stripped 1 base from V and 7 bases from J, with 7 bases between. The CDR3 is 12 residues long.

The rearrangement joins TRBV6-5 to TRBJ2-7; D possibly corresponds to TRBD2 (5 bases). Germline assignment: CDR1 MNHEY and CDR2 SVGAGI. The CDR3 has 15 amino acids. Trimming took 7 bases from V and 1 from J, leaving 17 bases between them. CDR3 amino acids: CASNLSIEGSYEQYF. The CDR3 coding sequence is TGTGCCAGCAACCTCTCGATAGAGGGATCCTACGAGCAGTACTTC.

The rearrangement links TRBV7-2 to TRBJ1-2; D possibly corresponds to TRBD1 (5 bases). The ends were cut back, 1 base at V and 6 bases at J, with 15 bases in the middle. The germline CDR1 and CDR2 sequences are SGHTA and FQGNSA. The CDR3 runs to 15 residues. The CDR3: CASSLGLSTGHGYTF. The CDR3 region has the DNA TGTGCCAGCAGCTTAGGTCTGAGTACAGGCCATGGCTACACCTTC.

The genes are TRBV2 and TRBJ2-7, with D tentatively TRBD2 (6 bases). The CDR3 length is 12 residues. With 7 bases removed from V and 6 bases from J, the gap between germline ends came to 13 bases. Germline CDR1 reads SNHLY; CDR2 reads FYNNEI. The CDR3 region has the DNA TGTGCCAGCACCCACGGGGGTACCGAGCAGTACTTC. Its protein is CASTHGGTEQYF. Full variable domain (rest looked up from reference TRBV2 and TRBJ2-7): EPEVTQTPSHQVTQMGQEVILRCVPISNHLYFYWYRQILGQKVEFLVSFYNNEISEKSEIFDDQFSVERPDGSNFTLKIRSTKLEDSAMYFCASTHGGTEQYFGPGTRLTVT.

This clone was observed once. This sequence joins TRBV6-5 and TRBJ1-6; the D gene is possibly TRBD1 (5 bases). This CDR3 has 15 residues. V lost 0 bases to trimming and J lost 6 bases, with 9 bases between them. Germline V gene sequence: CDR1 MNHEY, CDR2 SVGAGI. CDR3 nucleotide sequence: TGTGCCAGCAGTTACTCCAGTAGGGGTAATTCACCCCTCCACTTT. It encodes CASSYSSRGNSPLHF.

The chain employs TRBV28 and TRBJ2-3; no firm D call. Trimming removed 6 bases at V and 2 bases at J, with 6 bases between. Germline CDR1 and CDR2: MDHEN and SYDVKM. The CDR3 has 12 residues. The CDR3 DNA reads TGTGCCAGCAGCTGGGTCACAGATACGCAGTATTTT. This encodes CASSWVTDTQYF.

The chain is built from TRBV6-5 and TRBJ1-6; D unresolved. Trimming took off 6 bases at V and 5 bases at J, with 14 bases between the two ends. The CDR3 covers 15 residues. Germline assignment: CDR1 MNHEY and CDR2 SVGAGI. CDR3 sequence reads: CASSRRLLDNSPLHF. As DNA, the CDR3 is TGTGCCAGCAGCCGAAGACTGTTGGATAATTCACCCCTCCACTTT.

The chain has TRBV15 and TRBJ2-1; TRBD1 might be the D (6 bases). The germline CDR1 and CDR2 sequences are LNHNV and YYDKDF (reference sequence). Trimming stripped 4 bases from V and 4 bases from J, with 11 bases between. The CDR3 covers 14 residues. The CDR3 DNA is TGTGCCACCAGCAAGGCTGACAGGTACAATGAGCAGTTCTTC. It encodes CATSKADRYNEQFF.

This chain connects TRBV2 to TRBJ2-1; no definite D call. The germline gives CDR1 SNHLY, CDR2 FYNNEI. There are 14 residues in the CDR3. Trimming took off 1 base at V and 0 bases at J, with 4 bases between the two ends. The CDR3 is CASSEDSSYNEQFF. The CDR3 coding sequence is TGTGCCAGCAGTGAAGATAGCTCCTACAATGAGCAGTTCTTC.

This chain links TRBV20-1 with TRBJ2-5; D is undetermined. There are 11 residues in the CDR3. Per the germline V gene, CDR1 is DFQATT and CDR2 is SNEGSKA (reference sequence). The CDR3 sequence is CKAAAQETQYF. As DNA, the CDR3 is TGCAAGGCTGCAGCTCAAGAGACCCAGTACTTC.

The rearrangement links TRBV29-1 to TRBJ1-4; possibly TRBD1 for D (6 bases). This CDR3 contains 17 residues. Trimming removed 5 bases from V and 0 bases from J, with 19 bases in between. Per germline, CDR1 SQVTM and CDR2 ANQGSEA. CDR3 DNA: TGCAGCGTTTCTGGTCTGGGGGCAACGGCAACTAATGAAAAACTGTTTTTT. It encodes CSVSGLGATATNEKLFF.